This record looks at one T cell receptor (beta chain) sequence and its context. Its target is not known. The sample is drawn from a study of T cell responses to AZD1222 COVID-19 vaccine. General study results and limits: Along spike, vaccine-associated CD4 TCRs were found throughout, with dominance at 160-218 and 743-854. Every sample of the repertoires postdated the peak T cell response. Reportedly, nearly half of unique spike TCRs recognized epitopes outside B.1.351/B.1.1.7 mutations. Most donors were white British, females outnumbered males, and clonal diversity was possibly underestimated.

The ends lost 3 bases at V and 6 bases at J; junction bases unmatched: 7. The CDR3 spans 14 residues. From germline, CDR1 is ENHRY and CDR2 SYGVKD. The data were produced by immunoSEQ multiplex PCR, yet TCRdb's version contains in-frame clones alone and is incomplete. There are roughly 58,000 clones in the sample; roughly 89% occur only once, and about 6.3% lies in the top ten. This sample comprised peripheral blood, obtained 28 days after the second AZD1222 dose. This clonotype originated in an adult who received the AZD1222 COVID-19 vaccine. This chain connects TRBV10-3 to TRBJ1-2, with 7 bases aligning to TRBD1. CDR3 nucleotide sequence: TGTGCCATCAGTGAACCTAACAGGGGTGATGGCTACACCTTC. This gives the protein CAISEPNRGDGYTF.